This entry concerns a single T cell receptor beta chain. This specimen comes from a study of Ad26.COV2.S vaccination and SARS-CoV-2 variants. This CDR3 has 17 amino acids. Trimming took 4 bases from V and 4 from J, leaving 21 bases between them. Libraries were prepared by immunoSEQ multiplex PCR; TCRdb keeps only in-frame clonotypes and omits some of them. The sample holds about 350,000 clones; about 90% are singletons and the top ten take about 3.8%. The sequence came from a human donor who had recovered from COVID-19. Sequenced here: peripheral blood, sampled after recovery from COVID-19. The chain combines TRBV5-7 with TRBJ1-5, with D uncertain. TRBV5-7 is recorded as an ORF, its role being uncertain. CDR3 sequence (DNA): TGTGCCAGCAGCCCTGCGGGTTCAAACAGCCTAAATCAGCCCCAGCATTTT. Translated: CASSPAGSNSLNQPQHF.